A single sample gave rise to the 13 T cell receptor beta chains below, sequenced in a study of CD8 T cells in Susac syndrome. Random hexamers were used to reverse transcribe the RNA input (about 0.5 to 1 ug). TCRdb reanalysed the immunoSEQ multiplex PCR reads using MiXCR and keeps one entry per CDR3 protein. This sample has about 440,000 distinct CDR3 sequences, with more than 80% found just once. Sequenced sample: CD8+ T cells from PBMCs. All receptors derive from a human donor with multiple sclerosis.

The chain uses TRBV29-1 and TRBJ2-3; TRBD2 agrees at 11 bases. In germline, CDR1 is SQVTM, CDR2 ANQGSEA. The CDR3 length is 16 residues. V shed 4 bases, J shed 2 bases, and the junction held 8 bases outside the gene matches. The CDR3 sequence is CSVGGLAADPTDTQYF. The CDR3 DNA reads as TGCAGCGTTGGGGGACTAGCGGCGGACCCCACAGATACGCAGTATTTT.

V usage is TRBV30 and J usage is TRBJ2-3; TRBD1 matches at 8 bases. Germline V lookup: CDR1 GTSNPN, CDR2 SVGIG (reference sequence). CDR3 length equals 14 residues. The J segment lost 5 bases and the V segment lost 2 bases, leaving 6 bases of the junction unmatched. CDR3 in amino acids: CAWSPGQGQDTQYF. CDR3 in DNA: TGTGCCTGGAGTCCTGGACAGGGTCAAGATACGCAGTATTTT.

The chain carries TRBV3-1 and TRBJ1-2; D is unresolved. The CDR3 is 15 residues long. CDR1 and CDR2 from the germline V gene are LGHDT and YNNKEL (reference sequence). V was cut by 0 bases and J by 3 bases, with 11 bases left in between. The CDR3, as DNA: TGTGCCAGCAGCCAAGATGGCCAGGCGGACTATGGCTACACCTTC. It yields the protein CASSQDGQADYGYTF.

The CDR3 DNA reads TGTGCCAGCAGTTTAGCGGCAGGGGGTCGCAATCAGCCCCAGCATTTT. Encoded protein: CASSLAAGGRNQPQHF. The chain carries TRBV12-3 or TRBV12-4 and TRBJ1-5; TRBD1 matches at 7 bases. V trimming: 0 bases; J trimming: 2 bases; junction bases outside the gene matches: 4. The CDR3 totals 16 residues.

J is TRBJ1-6 and V is TRBV28; the D gene is possibly TRBD1 (5 bases). There are 14 residues in the CDR3. Trimming shortened V by 6 bases and J by 16 bases, and 22 bases separated the two germline ends. Per germline, CDR1 MDHEN and CDR2 SYDVKM. The CDR3 reads CASSLPNGAPFLHF. CDR3 nucleotide sequence: TGTGCCAGCAGCCTTCCCAACGGGGCACCGTTTCTCCACTTT.

A remark on this clonotype: A junction end diverges from the germline sequence, so it may reflect a read error. This chain joins TRBV20-1 and TRBJ2-1; 7 bases fit TRBD2. Per germline, CDR1 DFQATT and CDR2 SNEGSKA (reference sequence). The CDR3 has 15 residues. CDR3 region: CSARDPGREDNGQFF. The DNA for the CDR3 is TGCAGTGCTAGAGATCCGGGGAGGGAAGACAATGGGCAGTTCTTC.

The J gene is TRBJ2-3, the V gene TRBV2; D unclear. The V gene lost 8 bases and the J gene lost 0 bases, with 6 bases spanning the gap. This CDR3 contains 12 residues. Germline CDR1 is SNHLY and CDR2 is FYNNEI. In nucleotides, the CDR3 is TGTGCCAGCGGCTGGAGCACAGATACGCAGTATTTT. Its translation is CASGWSTDTQYF.

This chain uses TRBV4-1 with TRBJ1-2; D is perhaps TRBD1 (6 bases). Germline loops: CDR1 MGHRA, CDR2 YSYEKL. The germline V and J ends were trimmed by 0 bases and 4 bases, with 12 bases remaining between them. This CDR3 has 15 residues. The CDR3: CASSQEYGGGYGYTF. As DNA, the CDR3 is TGCGCCAGCAGCCAAGAGTACGGGGGCGGCTATGGCTACACCTTC.

V usage is TRBV25-1 and J usage is TRBJ2-2, with D perhaps assigned TRBD1 or TRBD2 (7 bases each). Germline V lookup: CDR1 MGHDK, CDR2 SYGVNS. CDR3 length equals 15 residues. V was pared by 3 bases and J by 3 bases, with 11 bases between. As DNA, the CDR3 is TGTGCCAGCAGTGACCAGGGGGGGTACACCGGGGAGCTGTTTTTT. Translating gives CASSDQGGYTGELFF.

This chain joins TRBV9 and TRBJ2-2; 9 bases align to TRBD1. Germline V gene sequence: CDR1 SGDLS, CDR2 YYNGEE. V lost 3 bases, J lost 2 bases, and 2 bases stayed unmatched. CDR3 length: 15 residues. The CDR3 DNA is TGTGCCAGCAGCGGGGACAGGGCCAACACCGGGGAGCTGTTTTTT. This translates into CASSGDRANTGELFF.

The rearrangement joins TRBV7-9 to TRBJ1-1, with D unclear. CDR1 and CDR2 (germline): SEHNR, FQNEAQ (reference sequence). The CDR3 runs to 15 residues. The ends were cut back, 1 base at V and 5 bases at J, with 14 bases in the middle. The CDR3: CASSLESGFSTEAFF. The CDR3 region has the DNA TGTGCCAGCAGCTTAGAGTCGGGTTTTAGTACTGAAGCTTTCTTT.

This chain joins TRBV5-1 and TRBJ2-2, with TRBD1 matching 9 bases. CDR3 length: 18 residues. CDR1 SGHRS and CDR2 YFSETQ come from the germline V gene. Germline trimming cut 0 bases from V and 2 bases from J; bases unmatched to any gene: 8. CDR3 loop: CASSLDSAGQGNTGELFF. For the CDR3, the DNA is TGCGCCAGCAGCTTGGATTCCGCGGGACAGGGAAACACCGGGGAGCTGTTTTTT.

This sequence joins TRBV6-5 and TRBJ1-1, with a weak D call TRBD1 (5 bases). Trimming stripped 2 bases from V and 1 base from J, with 14 bases between. CDR1 is MNHEY, CDR2 SVGAGI, per germline. This CDR3 has 16 amino acids. The DNA for the CDR3 is TGTGCCAGCAGTTACACCTGGGGGGGGAGGAACACTGAAGCTTTCTTT. Amino acid sequence: CASSYTWGGRNTEAFF.